This T cell receptor beta chain was profiled in a study of blood T cells in healthy people across ages. Study as a whole: Template-switching capture recovered about one barcoded beta molecule per two T cells.

Primed by a sample-barcoded 5' primer and a J-beta primer mix, a second PCR proceeded for 7 to 11 cycles. Via MiXCR, TCRdb re-called the 5' RACE reads, giving one row per CDR3 protein. The sample consists of 700,000 to 950,000 distinct CDR3 sequences, roughly 60% of them appearing once. Notes on the study in general: In these data, TCR beta diversity tracked strongly with naive T cell percentage.

Each sample used at least 6 million PBMCs. In the case of this clonotype: Its antigen is as yet unknown.

V was cut by 6 bases and J by 4 bases, with 15 bases left in between. This CDR3 contains 14 residues. The sequence came from a man younger than 45 in good health. Sequences were obtained from blood. The chain is built from TRBV12-3 or TRBV12-4 and TRBJ1-2; D gene ambiguous. This CDR3 is CASSEDGGIYGYTF. DNA for the CDR3: TGTGCCAGCAGCGAGGACGGCGGAATCTATGGCTACACCTTC.